These 3 T cell receptor beta chains were all obtained from the same sample, sequenced in a study of CD8 T cells in cerebrospinal fluid in Alzheimer's disease (TCRdb year 2020). Library method: 10x single-cell sequencing. Instrument used: NextSeq 550. TCRdb reprocessed the reads into one record per CDR3 protein sequence, lacking DNA. This sample's table carries about 1,000 distinct CDR3 sequences. The ten largest clones capture 15% to 20% of the sample. Sequencing input: cerebrospinal fluid. The receptors come from a human donor in good health.

This clonotype is classed as medium-sized by frequency. The V gene is TRBV7-2, the J gene TRBJ2-1; there is no DNA to check the TCRdb D call of TRBD1. CDR1 and CDR2 (germline): SGHTA, FQGNSA. The CDR3 contains 16 residues. CDR3 in amino acids: CASISGGARWANEQFF. Full variable domain (remainder filled in from reference TRBV7-2 and TRBJ2-1): GAGVSQSPSNKVTEKGKDVELRCDPISGHTALYWYRQSLGQGLEFLIYFQGNSAPDKSGLPSDRFSAERTGGSVSTLTIQRTQQEDSAVYLCASISGGARWANEQFFGPGTRLTVL.

V gene TRBV4-3 combines with J gene TRBJ1-2; the D gene TCRdb calls, TRBD1, cannot be checked with no DNA. The CDR3 runs 16 residues. Germline assignment: CDR1 LGHNA and CDR2 YSLEER. This chain's CDR3 is CASSQDRGTVGYGYTF.

This clonotype is identified as medium-sized from frequency. The chain employs TRBV5-4 and TRBJ2-2; TCRdb lists TRBD2, though no DNA is available to test this call. This CDR3 comprises 15 residues. Germline V gene sequence: CDR1 SGHNT, CDR2 YYREEE (reference sequence). CDR3 loop: CASSLGAGNTGELFF.